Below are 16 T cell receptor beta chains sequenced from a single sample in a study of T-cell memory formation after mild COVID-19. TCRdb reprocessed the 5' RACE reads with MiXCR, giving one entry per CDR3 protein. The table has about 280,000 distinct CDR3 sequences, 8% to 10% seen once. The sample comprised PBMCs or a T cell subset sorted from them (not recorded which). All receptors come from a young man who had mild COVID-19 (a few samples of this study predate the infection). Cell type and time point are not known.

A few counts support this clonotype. The CDR3 DNA follows: TGTGCCAGCAGCTCCCGTCAGTATTACGAGCAGTACGTC. It encodes CASSSRQYYEQYV. V is TRBV6-2 or TRBV6-3 and J is TRBJ2-7; no firm D call. Germline CDR1 is MNHEY and CDR2 is SVGEGT. This CDR3 spans 13 amino acids. V was shortened by 6 bases and J by 4 bases, with 13 bases between the two germline ends.

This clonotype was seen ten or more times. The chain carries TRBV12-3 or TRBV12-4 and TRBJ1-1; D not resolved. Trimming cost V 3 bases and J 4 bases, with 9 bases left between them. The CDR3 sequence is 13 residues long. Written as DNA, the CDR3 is TGTGCCAGCAGTTTTAACGGTGGCACTGAAGCTTTCTTT. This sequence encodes CASSFNGGTEAFF.

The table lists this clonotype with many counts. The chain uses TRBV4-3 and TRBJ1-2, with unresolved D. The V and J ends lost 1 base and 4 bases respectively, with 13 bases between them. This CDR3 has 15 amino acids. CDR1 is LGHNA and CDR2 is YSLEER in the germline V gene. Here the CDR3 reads CASSQGGGDRYGYTF. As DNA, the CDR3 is TGCGCCAGCAGCCAAGGGGGAGGTGACCGCTATGGCTACACCTTC.

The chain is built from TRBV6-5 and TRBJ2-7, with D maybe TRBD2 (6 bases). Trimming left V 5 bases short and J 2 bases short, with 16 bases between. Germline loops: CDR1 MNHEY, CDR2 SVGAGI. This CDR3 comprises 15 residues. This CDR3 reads CASSHRDSGAYEQYF. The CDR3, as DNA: TGTGCCAGCAGTCACCGGGACTCCGGTGCCTACGAGCAGTACTTC.

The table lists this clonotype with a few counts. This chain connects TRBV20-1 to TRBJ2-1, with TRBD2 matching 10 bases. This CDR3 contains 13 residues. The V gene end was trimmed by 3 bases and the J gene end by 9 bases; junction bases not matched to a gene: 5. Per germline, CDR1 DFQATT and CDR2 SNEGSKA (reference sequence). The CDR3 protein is CSASKAGGTEQFF. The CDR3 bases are TGCAGTGCTAGTAAAGCGGGGGGGACTGAGCAGTTCTTC.

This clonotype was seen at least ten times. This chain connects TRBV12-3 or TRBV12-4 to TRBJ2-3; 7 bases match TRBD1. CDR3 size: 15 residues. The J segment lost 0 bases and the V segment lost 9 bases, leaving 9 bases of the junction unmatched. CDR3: CASNPGGPSTDTQYF. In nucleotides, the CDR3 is TGTGCCAGTAACCCAGGGGGACCGAGCACAGATACGCAGTATTTT.

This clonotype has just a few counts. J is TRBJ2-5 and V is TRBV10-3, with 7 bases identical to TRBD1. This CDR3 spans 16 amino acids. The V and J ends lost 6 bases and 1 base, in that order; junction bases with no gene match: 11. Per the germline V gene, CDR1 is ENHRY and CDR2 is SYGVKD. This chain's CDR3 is CAISRQGRTVQETQYF. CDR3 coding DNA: TGTGCCATCAGCCGACAGGGTAGGACTGTCCAAGAGACCCAGTACTTC.

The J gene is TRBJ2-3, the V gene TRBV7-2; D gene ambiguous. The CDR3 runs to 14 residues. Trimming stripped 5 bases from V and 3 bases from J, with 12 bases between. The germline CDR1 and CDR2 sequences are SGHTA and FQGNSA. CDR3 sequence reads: CASSPLLATDTQYF. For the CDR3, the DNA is TGTGCCAGCAGCCCCCTGTTGGCGACAGATACGCAGTATTTT.

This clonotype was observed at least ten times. CDR3 nucleotides: TGTGCCAGCAGCGCCGCTTTAGCGGGGGGGAAAGAGACCCAGTACTTC. It is translated as CASSAALAGGKETQYF. This chain uses TRBV3-1 with TRBJ2-5; TRBD2 aligns across 11 bases. Trimming removed 5 bases from V and 3 bases from J; junction bases left unmatched: 8. This CDR3 comprises 16 residues. From germline, CDR1 is LGHDT and CDR2 YNNKEL (reference sequence).

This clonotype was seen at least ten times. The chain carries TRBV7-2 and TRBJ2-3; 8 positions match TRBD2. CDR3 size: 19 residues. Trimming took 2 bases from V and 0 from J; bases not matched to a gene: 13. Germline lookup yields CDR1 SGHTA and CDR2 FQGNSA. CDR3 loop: CASSLHSMRRGASTDTQYF. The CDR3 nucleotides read TGTGCCAGCAGCTTACACAGCATGAGGCGGGGGGCTAGCACAGATACGCAGTATTTT.

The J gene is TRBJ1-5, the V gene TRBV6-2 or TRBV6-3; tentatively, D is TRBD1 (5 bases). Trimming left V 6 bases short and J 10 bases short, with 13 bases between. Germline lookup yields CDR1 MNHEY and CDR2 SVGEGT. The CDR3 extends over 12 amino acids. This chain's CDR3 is CASRDHRSPQHF. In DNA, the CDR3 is TGTGCCAGCAGGGATCACAGGAGCCCCCAGCATTTT.

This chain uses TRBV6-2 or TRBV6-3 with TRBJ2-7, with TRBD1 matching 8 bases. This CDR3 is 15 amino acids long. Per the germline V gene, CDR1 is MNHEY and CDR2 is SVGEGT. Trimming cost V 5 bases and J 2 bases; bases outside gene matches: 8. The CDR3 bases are TGTGCCAGCAGTACCTACGGGGACAGGCCCTACGAGCAGTACTTC. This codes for CASSTYGDRPYEQYF.

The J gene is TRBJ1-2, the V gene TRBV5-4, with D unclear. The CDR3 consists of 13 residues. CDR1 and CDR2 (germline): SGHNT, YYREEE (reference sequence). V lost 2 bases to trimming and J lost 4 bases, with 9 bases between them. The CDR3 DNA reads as TGTGCCAGCAGCTTAATAGACCTCTATGGCTACACCTTC. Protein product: CASSLIDLYGYTF.

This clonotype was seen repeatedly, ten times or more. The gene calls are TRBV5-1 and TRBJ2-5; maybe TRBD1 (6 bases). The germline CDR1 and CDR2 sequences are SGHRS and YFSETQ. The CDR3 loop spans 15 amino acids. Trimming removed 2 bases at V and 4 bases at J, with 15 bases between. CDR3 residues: CASSFHRQVVETQYF. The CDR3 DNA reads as TGCGCCAGCAGCTTTCACAGACAGGTTGTAGAGACCCAGTACTTC.

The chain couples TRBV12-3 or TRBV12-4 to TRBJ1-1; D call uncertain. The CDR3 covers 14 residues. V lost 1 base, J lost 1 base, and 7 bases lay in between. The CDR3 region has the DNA TGTGCCAGCAGTTTAGGGCGCGAGAACACTGAAGCTTTCTTT. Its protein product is CASSLGRENTEAFF.

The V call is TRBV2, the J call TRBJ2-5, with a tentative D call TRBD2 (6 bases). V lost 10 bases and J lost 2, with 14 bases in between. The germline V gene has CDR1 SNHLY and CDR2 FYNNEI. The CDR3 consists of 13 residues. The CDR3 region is CATKGREQETQYF. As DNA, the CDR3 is TGTGCCACCAAGGGGCGGGAACAAGAGACCCAGTACTTC.